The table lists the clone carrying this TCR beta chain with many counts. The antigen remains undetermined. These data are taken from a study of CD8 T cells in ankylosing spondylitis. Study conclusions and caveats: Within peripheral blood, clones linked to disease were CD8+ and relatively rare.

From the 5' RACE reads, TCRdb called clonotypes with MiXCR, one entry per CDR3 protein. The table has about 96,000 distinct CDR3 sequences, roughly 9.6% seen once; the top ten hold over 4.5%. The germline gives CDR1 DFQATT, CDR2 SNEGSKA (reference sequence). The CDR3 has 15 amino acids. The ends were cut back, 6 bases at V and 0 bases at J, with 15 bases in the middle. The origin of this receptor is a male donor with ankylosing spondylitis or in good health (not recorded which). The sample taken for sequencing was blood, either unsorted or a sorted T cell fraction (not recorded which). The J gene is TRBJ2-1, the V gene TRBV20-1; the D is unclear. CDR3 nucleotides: TGCAGTGCCCAATTAGTGACATTCTCCTACAATGAGCAGTTCTTC. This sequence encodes CSAQLVTFSYNEQFF.